The sequence of this T cell receptor (beta chain) was determined in a study of cytomegalovirus exposure and HLA in healthy donors. Study-level information: Per a later analysis, the 666 first-cohort and more than 100 validation repertoires shared one platform.

The CDR3 runs 14 residues. Germline loops: CDR1 LNHDA, CDR2 SQIVND (reference sequence). V dropped 7 bases and J dropped 0 bases, with 12 bases sitting between them. Sequencing used immunoSEQ multiplex PCR; TCRdb keeps in-frame clones, though not all of them. Among some 170,000 clones listed, roughly 86% were seen once. Specimen: PBMCs. This receptor was obtained from a man aged 18 to 30 in good health and CMV-seropositive. The chain recombines TRBV19 with TRBJ1-2; a weak D match, TRBD1 (5 bases). CDR3 coding DNA: TGTGCCAGTAAGGGGCAAAACCCTAACTATGGCTACACCTTC. Its protein is CASKGQNPNYGYTF.